The 18 T cell receptor beta chains listed next were all sequenced from one sample in a study of cytomegalovirus exposure and HLA in healthy donors. Researchers ran the PCR with 60 Vbeta and 13 Jbeta primers. Profiled with immunoSEQ multiplex PCR; TCRdb holds only in-frame clones, not every one. Of fewer than 200,000 clones listed, around 80% are singletons. The sequenced sample was PBMCs. These receptor sequences come from a woman aged 45-65 years in good health and CMV-seropositive.

This rearrangement joins TRBV6-5 to TRBJ2-5, with TRBD2 as a possible D gene (6 bases). The CDR3 totals 11 residues. Between the trimmed V and J ends, which lost 6 bases and 10 bases, there was a span of 12 bases. CDR1 and CDR2 (germline): MNHEY, SVGAGI. CDR3 in DNA: TGTGCCAGCAGGGACGAGGGAGGCCAGTACTTC. Translated: CASRDEGGQYF.

The chain couples TRBV11-2 to TRBJ2-7; D might be TRBD2 (6 bases). Per germline, CDR1 SGHAT and CDR2 FQNNGV. Trimming took 2 bases from V and 3 from J, leaving 11 bases between them. The CDR3 covers 14 residues. The CDR3: CASSLPLGLYEQYF. In DNA form, the CDR3 reads TGTGCCAGCAGCTTACCACTGGGACTCTACGAGCAGTACTTC.

This clone was observed a few times. The chain uses TRBV4-1 and TRBJ1-2; no definite D call. Germline CDR1 MGHRA, CDR2 YSYEKL. The CDR3 is 15 amino acids. V shed 0 bases and J shed 0 bases, with 8 bases lying between them. The DNA for the CDR3 is TGCGCCAGCAGCCAAGATCCGGGTTCTAACTATGGCTACACCTTC. Translating gives CASSQDPGSNYGYTF.

As for this clone: A read error may account for a junction end that differs from germline. V is TRBV7-9 and J is TRBJ2-2, with 8 nucleotides matching TRBD1. This CDR3 has 14 amino acids. CDR1 and CDR2 (germline): SEHNR, FQNEAQ (reference sequence). The CDR3 DNA sequence: TGTTCCAGCAGCCCACAGGGGGACACCGGGGAGCTGTTTTTT. It yields the protein CSSSPQGDTGELFF.

V usage is TRBV5-8 and J usage is TRBJ1-5; TRBD1 is a possible D gene (6 bases). The germline CDR1 and CDR2 sequences are SGHTS and YDEGEE. V dropped 3 bases and J dropped 4 bases, with 11 bases sitting between them. The CDR3 spans 14 residues. This CDR3 reads CASSSGQPNQPQHF. CDR3 DNA: TGTGCCAGCAGCTCAGGACAGCCGAATCAGCCCCAGCATTTT.

The genes are TRBV29-1 and TRBJ2-1; 7 nucleotides align to TRBD1. This CDR3 spans 12 amino acids. The ends lost 6 bases at V and 4 bases at J; junction bases unmatched: 3. Germline V gene lookup returns CDR1 SQVTM and CDR2 ANQGSEA. CDR3 amino acids: CSVGTDYNEQFF. CDR3 nucleotides: TGCAGCGTGGGGACAGATTACAATGAGCAGTTCTTC.

The chain carries TRBV19 and TRBJ2-1; TRBD2 agrees at 7 bases. The CDR3 has 16 amino acids. Losses at the gene ends were 5 bases for V and 2 bases for J; bases not matched to a gene: 9. Germline V gene lookup returns CDR1 LNHDA and CDR2 SQIVND (reference sequence). CDR3: CASSPVVAGAYNEQFF. DNA of the CDR3: TGTGCCAGTAGTCCCGTTGTTGCGGGAGCCTACAATGAGCAGTTCTTC.

The chain links TRBV28 to TRBJ2-7, with D tentatively TRBD2 (6 bases). This CDR3 has 13 amino acids. V dropped 6 bases and J dropped 6 bases, with 15 bases sitting between them. Germline loops: CDR1 MDHEN, CDR2 SYDVKM. This CDR3 reads CASRTEGLGEQYF. CDR3 bases: TGTGCCAGCAGGACGGAGGGCCTGGGCGAGCAGTACTTC.

The rearrangement links TRBV14 to TRBJ2-5, with D possibly TRBD2 on 5 matching bases. The CDR3 is 15 residues long. CDR1 and CDR2 from the germline V gene are SGHDN and FVKESK. V was pared by 5 bases and J by 1 base, with 14 bases between. CDR3: CASSGVGGTQETQYF. As DNA, the CDR3 is TGTGCCAGCAGCGGCGTTGGAGGTACCCAAGAGACCCAGTACTTC.

The chain employs TRBV5-4 and TRBJ2-7; 7 nucleotides agree with TRBD2. CDR3 length: 15 residues. Trimming took 0 bases from V and 3 from J; bases not matched to a gene: 6. Germline values: CDR1 SGHNT, CDR2 YYREEE (reference sequence). The CDR3 reads CASSLGSGTFYEQYF. CDR3 nucleotide sequence: TGTGCCAGCAGCTTGGGGAGCGGGACTTTCTACGAGCAGTACTTC. Combining the CDR3 with reference TRBV5-4 and TRBJ2-7 gives the whole variable domain ETGVTQSPTHLIKTRGQQVTLRCSSQSGHNTVSWYQQALGQGPQFIFQYYREEENGRGNFPPRFSGLQFPNYSSELNVNALELDDSALYLCASSLGSGTFYEQYFGPGTRLTVT.

There are a few counts of this clone. The CDR3 DNA reads TGTGCCAGCCAGGAACCCTATTACAATGAGCAGTTCTTC. Amino acid sequence: CASQEPYYNEQFF. The genes are TRBV19 and TRBJ2-1, with D unclear. Per germline, CDR1 LNHDA and CDR2 SQIVND (reference sequence). The CDR3 is 13 residues long. V shed 9 bases and J shed 4 bases, with 13 bases lying between them.

The chain combines TRBV27 with TRBJ2-7; TRBD2 matches at 9 bases. CDR1 MNHEY and CDR2 SMNVEV come from the germline V gene (reference sequence). The CDR3 covers 17 residues. V shed 5 bases and J 6 bases; nucleotides not matched to a gene: 17. The CDR3 DNA reads TGTGCCAGCAGTCCCCCGAGGGGTAGCGGGAGACGATCCGAGCAGTACTTC. Its translation is CASSPPRGSGRRSEQYF.

CDR3 sequence: CASSPRAAPASYGYTF. CDR3 sequence (DNA): TGTGCCAGCAGTCCAAGAGCGGCACCGGCCAGCTATGGCTACACCTTC. The rearrangement links TRBV28 to TRBJ1-2, with unresolved D. Looked up from germline, CDR1 is MDHEN and CDR2 is SYDVKM. V shed 5 bases and J shed 4 bases, with 20 bases lying between them. The CDR3 runs to 16 residues.

The chain couples TRBV7-9 to TRBJ1-1; 10 positions match TRBD1. Germline CDR1 and CDR2: SEHNR and FQNEAQ (reference sequence). Unmatched junction bases numbered 4, after V lost 5 bases and J lost 4 bases. This CDR3 has 14 amino acids. The CDR3 loop reads CASSNRTGGTEAFF. CDR3 DNA sequence: TGTGCCAGCAGCAATCGGACAGGGGGCACTGAAGCTTTCTTT.

The rearrangement joins TRBV6-1 to TRBJ2-7; TRBD1 matches 7 bases. The germline V gene encodes CDR1 MNHNS and CDR2 SASEGT. V was clipped by 6 bases and J by 6 bases; unmatched bases: 14. This CDR3 has 15 amino acids. This CDR3 reads CASRAEGTALIEQYF. CDR3 nucleotides: TGTGCCAGCAGGGCCGAGGGGACAGCGCTGATCGAGCAGTACTTC.

V is TRBV4-1 and J is TRBJ2-1, with a possible D match to TRBD2 (7 bases). Germline V gene sequence: CDR1 MGHRA, CDR2 YSYEKL. Trimming cost V 3 bases and J 9 bases, with 12 bases left between them. This CDR3 has 13 residues. The CDR3 sequence is CASSQRGGSEQFF. CDR3 in DNA: TGCGCCAGCAGCCAGAGGGGGGGCAGTGAGCAGTTCTTC.

The chain couples TRBV10-3 to TRBJ2-3, with D tentatively TRBD2 (6 bases). The CDR3 consists of 13 residues. Germline loops: CDR1 ENHRY, CDR2 SYGVKD. The V end was cut by 6 bases, the J end by 2 bases, with 9 bases between. The CDR3 loop is CAIRSGFTDTQYF. DNA for the CDR3: TGTGCCATCAGGAGCGGGTTCACAGATACGCAGTATTTT.

The chain combines TRBV19 with TRBJ1-2; no clear D. The germline V gene has CDR1 LNHDA and CDR2 SQIVND (reference sequence). V dropped 5 bases and J dropped 4 bases, with 14 bases sitting between them. The CDR3 contains 14 residues. The CDR3 sequence: CASSPNQASYGYTF. For the CDR3, the DNA is TGTGCCAGTAGTCCGAATCAGGCGAGCTATGGCTACACCTTC.